This paragraph covers one T cell receptor (beta chain) sequence. Its antigen is still unknown. This record belongs to a study of OX40 agonist ivuxolimab in advanced cancers. Study background: Clinicians treated patients with ivuxolimab, an agonistic anti-OX40 (CD134) antibody. Eligibility admitted prior anti-PD-1, anti-PD-L1 or anti-CTLA-4 therapy; 30% to 40% had some. Study-wide points: Certain nonresponders likewise exhibited a low normalized T-cell clonal expansion.

There are 17 residues in the CDR3. Germline V CDR1 and CDR2: SGHNT, YYREEE (reference sequence). Trimming at V came to 3 bases and at J to 4 bases, leaving 7 bases not matched to a gene. This table comes from immunoSEQ multiplex PCR, and its TCRdb copy is limited to in-frame clones, with some not included. Of around 50,000 clones listed, nearly 90% are singletons. This specimen consisted of CD4+ or CD8+ T cells sorted from blood, obtained in a trial of the OX40 agonist ivuxolimab. The sequence came from an adult with an advanced solid tumor such as melanoma, head and neck, liver or kidney cancer. The chain links TRBV5-4 to TRBJ2-2; TRBD2 matches at 12 bases. The CDR3 sequence: CASSSSSGRAGTGELFF. The DNA of the CDR3 is TGTGCCAGCAGCTCCTCTAGCGGGAGGGCCGGCACCGGGGAGCTGTTTTTT. Based on the CDR3 plus reference TRBV5-4 and TRBJ2-2, the full variable domain is ETGVTQSPTHLIKTRGQQVTLRCSSQSGHNTVSWYQQALGQGPQFIFQYYREEENGRGNFPPRFSGLQFPNYSSELNVNALELDDSALYLCASSSSSGRAGTGELFFGEGSRLTVL.